Listed here are 19 T cell receptor beta chains from one sample, sequenced in a study of CD4 T cells in relation to SARS-CoV-2 and coronaviruses. Assay: immunoSEQ multiplex PCR; the TCRdb copy retains only in-frame clones and omits some. The profile covers tens of thousands of clones, with over 60% appearing a single time and roughly 14% taken by the ten largest. These receptors have no identified antigens. CD4+ T cells from unexposed donors were obtained before the COVID-19 pandemic (2011-2018). After roughly ten days of culture, CD4+ T cells were isolated. Sequencing input: CD4+ T cells from PBMCs, cultured in vitro. These TCRs come from a human donor in good health.

The rearrangement uses TRBV5-1 and TRBJ1-5, with D unclear. Germline-derived CDR1 and CDR2 are SGHRS and YFSETQ. The germline V and J ends were trimmed by 0 bases and 4 bases, with 8 bases remaining between them. The CDR3 spans 14 residues. In nucleotides, the CDR3 is TGCGCCAGCAGCTTGGGACTGGGAAATCAGCCCCAGCATTTT. This encodes CASSLGLGNQPQHF.

The rearrangement uses TRBV5-1 and TRBJ2-3; D remains unclear. Germline V CDR1 and CDR2: SGHRS, YFSETQ. Trimming stripped 9 bases from V and 2 bases from J, with 10 bases between. CDR3 length equals 12 residues. DNA for the CDR3: TGCGCCACCGGACCCCACACAGATACGCAGTATTTT. It encodes CATGPHTDTQYF.

This clone has just one count. The chain is built from TRBV28 and TRBJ2-1; the D gene is possibly TRBD2 (6 bases). The CDR3 runs to 13 residues. V was shortened by 6 bases and J by 8 bases, with 14 bases between the two germline ends. CDR1 MDHEN and CDR2 SYDVKM come from the germline V gene. This CDR3 is CASSVTSRHEQFF. Written as DNA, the CDR3 is TGTGCCAGCAGCGTGACTAGTAGGCATGAGCAGTTCTTC. Together with reference TRBV28 and TRBJ2-1, the CDR3 gives the full variable domain: DVKVTQSSRYLVKRTGEKVFLECVQDMDHENMFWYRQDPGLGLRLIYFSYDVKMKEKGDIPEGYSVSREKKERFSLILESASTNQTSMYLCASSVTSRHEQFFGPGTRLTVL.

The chain is built from TRBV18 and TRBJ2-1, with 9 bases fitting TRBD1. Germline values: CDR1 KGHSH, CDR2 LQKENI. This CDR3 has 16 amino acids. V was pared by 6 bases and J by 2 bases, with 8 bases of the junction left unmatched. The CDR3 loop is CASSRGQGSAYNEQFF. The CDR3 bases are TGTGCCAGCTCCCGGGGACAGGGATCAGCCTACAATGAGCAGTTCTTC.

This chain links TRBV7-8 with TRBJ2-3; 9 nucleotides match TRBD1. The CDR3 spans 14 residues. The ends lost 7 bases at V and 4 bases at J; junction bases unmatched: 6. CDR1 and CDR2 (germline): SGHVS, FQNEAQ. The CDR3 protein is CASTTGGAPDTQYF. CDR3 nucleotide sequence: TGTGCCAGCACGACAGGGGGGGCCCCAGATACGCAGTATTTT.

This clone occurred a few times. The CDR3 sequence is CASSQELGDQPQHF. The CDR3 bases are TGTGCCAGCAGCCAAGAGTTGGGGGATCAGCCCCAGCATTTT. The rearrangement joins TRBV3-1 (or the pseudogene TRBV3-2) to TRBJ1-5, with TRBD1 as a possible D gene (5 bases). The V and J ends lost 0 bases and 5 bases respectively, with 8 bases between them. This CDR3 region has 14 residues. The germline CDR1 and CDR2 sequences are LGHDT and YNNKEL (reference sequence).

J is TRBJ2-2 and V is TRBV7-2, with D possibly matching TRBD2 (5 bases). The CDR3 contains 13 residues. Germline loops: CDR1 SGHTA, CDR2 FQGNSA. With 1 base removed from V and 7 bases from J, the gap between germline ends came to 7 bases. For the CDR3, the DNA is TGTGCCAGCAGCTTAGGTCGGGGCGGGGAGCTGTTTTTT. Protein product: CASSLGRGGELFF.

This chain connects TRBV18 to TRBJ1-3, with 7 nucleotides matching TRBD1. V shed 2 bases and J 14 bases; nucleotides not matched to a gene: 9. This CDR3 region has 13 residues. From germline, CDR1 is KGHSH and CDR2 LQKENI. CDR3 sequence: CASSPTRQGVVYF. The CDR3 bases are TGTGCCAGCTCACCAACCCGACAGGGAGTCGTATATTTT.

The V and J genes are TRBV3-1 (or the pseudogene TRBV3-2) and TRBJ2-1; a weak D match, TRBD2 (6 bases). From germline, CDR1 is LGHDT and CDR2 YNNKEL (reference sequence). The CDR3 has 14 amino acids. The V gene lost 4 bases and the J gene lost 7 bases, with 14 bases spanning the gap. The CDR3: CASSPPGLQNEQFF. As DNA, the CDR3 is TGTGCCAGCAGCCCCCCGGGACTCCAAAATGAGCAGTTCTTC.

The sample holds one count of this clone. This rearrangement joins TRBV19 to TRBJ1-2; 8 bases map to TRBD1. Germline V CDR1 and CDR2: LNHDA, SQIVND (reference sequence). Unmatched junction bases numbered 13, after V lost 3 bases and J lost 13 bases. CDR3 length: 14 amino acids. In nucleotides, the CDR3 is TGTGCCAGTAGTATTTGGCGAACAGGGGGGACTGCCACCTTC. It is translated as CASSIWRTGGTATF.

The rearrangement links TRBV12-3 or TRBV12-4 to TRBJ2-7; D possibly corresponds to TRBD1 (6 bases). Trimming took off 5 bases at V and 4 bases at J, with 9 bases between the two ends. The CDR3 has 12 amino acids. The CDR3 bases are TGTGCCAGCAGTCAACAGGGATACGAGCAGTACTTC. Its translation is CASSQQGYEQYF.

This sequence joins TRBV28 and TRBJ2-7, with TRBD1 identical over 7 bases. The CDR3 has 15 residues. V was pared by 6 bases and J by 3 bases, with 11 bases of the junction left unmatched. CDR1 and CDR2 from the germline V gene are MDHEN and SYDVKM. The DNA of the CDR3 is TGTGCCAGCAGCTCCACAGGGGATCGACTCTACGAGCAGTACTTC. This sequence encodes CASSSTGDRLYEQYF.

About this clone itself: Because the CDR3's place on the DNA is in doubt, the DNA is left out and the CDR3 is given as listed by TCRdb. This chain connects TRBV7-7 to TRBJ2-3; no DNA check was done on the table's D call, TRBD2. Germline lookup yields CDR1 SSHAT and CDR2 FNYEAQ (reference sequence). The CDR3 extends over 15 residues, inclusive of both ends. The CDR3 reads CASSFGEGGTDTQYF.

The rearrangement links TRBV29-1 to TRBJ2-4, with a tentative D call TRBD2 (7 bases). V was pared by 7 bases and J by 6 bases, with 19 bases between. The CDR3 consists of 14 residues. Germline-derived CDR1 and CDR2 are SQVTM and ANQGSEA. CDR3 nucleotide sequence: TGCAGCGGTAGGGGGGGGAATGTTGGAAACATTCAGTACTTC. It is translated as CSGRGGNVGNIQYF.

This CDR3 reads CASSLALAGVQETQYF. The CDR3 coding sequence is TGTGCCAGCAGCTTAGCCCTAGCGGGGGTCCAAGAGACCCAGTACTTC. This sequence joins TRBV7-2 and TRBJ2-5; TRBD2 aligns across 10 bases. CDR1 is SGHTA, CDR2 FQGNSA, per germline. V gave up 0 bases and J gave up 1 base; unmatched junction bases: 2. The CDR3 has 16 residues.

The rearrangement links TRBV21-1 to TRBJ2-7. TRBV21-1 is a pseudogene segment. The CDR3 runs 17 residues. The CDR3 loop reads CASSTLPGGESSYEQYF. In DNA, the CDR3 is TGTGCCAGCAGCACGCTACCCGGGGGCGAAAGCTCCTACGAGCAGTACTTC.

The rearrangement links TRBV5-1 to TRBJ2-7; 7 bases line up with TRBD1. There are 14 residues in the CDR3. V dropped 4 bases and J dropped 6; count of bases not matched to a gene: 10. Germline CDR1 SGHRS, CDR2 YFSETQ. The CDR3 reads CASSTGQRPGEQYF. The DNA of the CDR3 is TGCGCCAGCAGCACGGGACAGCGTCCGGGCGAGCAGTACTTC.

The chain links TRBV11-2 to TRBJ1-1; the D gene is possibly TRBD1 (5 bases). Germline V gene sequence: CDR1 SGHAT, CDR2 FQNNGV. With 1 base removed from V and 4 bases from J, the gap between germline ends came to 25 bases. The CDR3 length is 19 residues. This CDR3 is CASSLAAGSRGRRGTEAFF. CDR3 nucleotide sequence: TGTGCCAGCAGCTTAGCGGCAGGGTCTCGGGGTCGCCGCGGCACTGAAGCTTTCTTT.

This clone was counted a few times. This chain's CDR3 is CAIRQNYEQYF. In nucleotides, the CDR3 is TGTGCCATCAGACAAAACTACGAGCAGTACTTC. V gene TRBV10-3 combines with J gene TRBJ2-7; no firm D call. The CDR3 runs 11 residues. Germline CDR1 reads ENHRY; CDR2 reads SYGVKD. V was trimmed by 6 bases and J by 3 bases, leaving 6 bases between them.